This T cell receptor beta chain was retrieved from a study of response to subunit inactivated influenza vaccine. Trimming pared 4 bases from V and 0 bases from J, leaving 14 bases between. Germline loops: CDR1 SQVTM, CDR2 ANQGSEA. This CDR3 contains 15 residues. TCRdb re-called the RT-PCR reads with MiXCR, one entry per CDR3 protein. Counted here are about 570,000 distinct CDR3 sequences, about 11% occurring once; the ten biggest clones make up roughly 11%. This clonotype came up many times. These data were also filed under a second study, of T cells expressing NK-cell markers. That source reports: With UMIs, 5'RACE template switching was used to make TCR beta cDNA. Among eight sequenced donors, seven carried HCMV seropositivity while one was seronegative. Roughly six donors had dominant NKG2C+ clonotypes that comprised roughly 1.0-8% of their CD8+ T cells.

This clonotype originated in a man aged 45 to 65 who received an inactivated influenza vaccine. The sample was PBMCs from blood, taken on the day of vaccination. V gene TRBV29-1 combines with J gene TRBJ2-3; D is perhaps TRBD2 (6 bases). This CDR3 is CSVVGPGTSTDTQYF. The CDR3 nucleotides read TGCAGCGTTGTTGGTCCAGGGACTAGCACAGATACGCAGTATTTT.